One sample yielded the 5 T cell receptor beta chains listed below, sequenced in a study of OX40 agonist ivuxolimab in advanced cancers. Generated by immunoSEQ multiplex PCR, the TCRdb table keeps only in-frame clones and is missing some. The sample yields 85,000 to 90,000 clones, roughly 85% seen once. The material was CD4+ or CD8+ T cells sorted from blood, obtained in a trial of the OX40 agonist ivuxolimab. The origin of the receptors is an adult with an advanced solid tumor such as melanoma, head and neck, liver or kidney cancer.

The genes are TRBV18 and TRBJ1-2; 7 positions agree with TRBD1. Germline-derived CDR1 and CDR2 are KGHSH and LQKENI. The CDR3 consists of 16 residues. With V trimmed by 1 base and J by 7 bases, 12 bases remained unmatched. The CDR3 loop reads CASSPRTGSGGGGYTF. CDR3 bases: TGTGCCAGCTCACCACGGACAGGCTCGGGGGGTGGTGGCTACACCTTC.

The CDR3 DNA is TGTGCCAGCAGCTTAACGGGAGGCACAGATACGCAGTATTTT. Its protein is CASSLTGGTDTQYF. The rearrangement links TRBV7-9 to TRBJ2-3, with D possibly TRBD2 on 6 matching bases. The CDR3 has 14 amino acids. Between the trimmed V and J ends, which lost 2 bases and 1 base, there was a span of 7 bases. Germline lookup yields CDR1 SEHNR and CDR2 FQNEAQ (reference sequence).

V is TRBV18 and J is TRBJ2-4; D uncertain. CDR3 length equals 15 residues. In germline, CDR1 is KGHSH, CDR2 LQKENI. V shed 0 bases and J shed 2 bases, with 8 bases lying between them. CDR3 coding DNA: TGTGCCAGCTCACCACCTGGTGGGTCCAAAAACATTCAGTACTTC. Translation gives CASSPPGGSKNIQYF.

The CDR3 here is CASSLGGQGGDIQYF. In DNA, the CDR3 is TGTGCCAGCAGCCTGGGAGGGCAGGGGGGAGACATTCAGTACTTC. The V call is TRBV7-3, the J call TRBJ2-4; D possibly matches TRBD1 or TRBD2 (7 bases each). V lost 5 bases to trimming and J lost 8 bases, with 19 bases between them. The CDR3 has 15 amino acids. Germline CDR1 SGHTA, CDR2 FQGTGA.

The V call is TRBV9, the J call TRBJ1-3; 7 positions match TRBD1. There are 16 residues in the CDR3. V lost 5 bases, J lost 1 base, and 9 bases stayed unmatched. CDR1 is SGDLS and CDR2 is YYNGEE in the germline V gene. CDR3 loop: CASRPNTGDSGNTIYF. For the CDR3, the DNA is TGTGCCAGCAGACCGAATACAGGGGATTCTGGAAACACCATATATTTT.